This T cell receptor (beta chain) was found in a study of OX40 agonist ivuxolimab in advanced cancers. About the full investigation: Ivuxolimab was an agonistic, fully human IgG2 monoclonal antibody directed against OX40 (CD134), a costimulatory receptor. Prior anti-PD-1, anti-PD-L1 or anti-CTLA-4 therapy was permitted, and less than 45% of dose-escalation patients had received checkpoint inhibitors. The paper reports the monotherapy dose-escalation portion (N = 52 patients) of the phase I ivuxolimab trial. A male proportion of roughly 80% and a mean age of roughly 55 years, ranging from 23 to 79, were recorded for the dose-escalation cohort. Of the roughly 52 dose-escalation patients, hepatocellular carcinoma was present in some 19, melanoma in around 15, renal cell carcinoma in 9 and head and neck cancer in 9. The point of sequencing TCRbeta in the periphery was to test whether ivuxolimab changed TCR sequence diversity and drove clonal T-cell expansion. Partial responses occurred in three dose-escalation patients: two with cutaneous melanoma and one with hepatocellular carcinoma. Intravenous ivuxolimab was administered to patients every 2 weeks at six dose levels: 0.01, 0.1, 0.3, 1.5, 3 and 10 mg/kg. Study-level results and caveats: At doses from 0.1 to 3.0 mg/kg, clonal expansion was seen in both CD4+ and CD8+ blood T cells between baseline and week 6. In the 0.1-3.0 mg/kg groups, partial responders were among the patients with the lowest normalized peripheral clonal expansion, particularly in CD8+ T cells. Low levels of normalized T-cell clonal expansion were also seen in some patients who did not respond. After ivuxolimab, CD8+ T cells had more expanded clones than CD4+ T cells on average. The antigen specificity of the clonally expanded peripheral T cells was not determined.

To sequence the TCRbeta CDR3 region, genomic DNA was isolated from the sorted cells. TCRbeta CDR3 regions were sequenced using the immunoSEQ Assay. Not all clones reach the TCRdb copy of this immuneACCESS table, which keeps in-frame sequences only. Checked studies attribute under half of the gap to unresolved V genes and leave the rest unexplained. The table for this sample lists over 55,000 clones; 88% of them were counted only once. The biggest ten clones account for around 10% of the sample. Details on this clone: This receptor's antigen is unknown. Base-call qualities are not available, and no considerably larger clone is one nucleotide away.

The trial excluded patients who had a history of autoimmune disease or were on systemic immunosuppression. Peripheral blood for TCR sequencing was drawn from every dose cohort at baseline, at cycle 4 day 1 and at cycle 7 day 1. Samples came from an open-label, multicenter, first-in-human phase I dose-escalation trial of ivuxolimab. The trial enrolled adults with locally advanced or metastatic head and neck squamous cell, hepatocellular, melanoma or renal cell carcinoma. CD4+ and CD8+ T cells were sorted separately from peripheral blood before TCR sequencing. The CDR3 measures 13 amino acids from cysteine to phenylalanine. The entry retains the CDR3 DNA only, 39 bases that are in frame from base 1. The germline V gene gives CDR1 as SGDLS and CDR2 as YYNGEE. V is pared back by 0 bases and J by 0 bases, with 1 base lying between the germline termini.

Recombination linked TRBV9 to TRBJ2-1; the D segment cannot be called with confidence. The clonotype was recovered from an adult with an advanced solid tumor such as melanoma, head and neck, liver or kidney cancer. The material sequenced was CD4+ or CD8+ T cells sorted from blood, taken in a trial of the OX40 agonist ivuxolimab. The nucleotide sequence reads TGTGCCAGCAGCGTAGACTCCTACAATGAGCAGTTCTTC. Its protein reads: CASSVDSYNEQFF.